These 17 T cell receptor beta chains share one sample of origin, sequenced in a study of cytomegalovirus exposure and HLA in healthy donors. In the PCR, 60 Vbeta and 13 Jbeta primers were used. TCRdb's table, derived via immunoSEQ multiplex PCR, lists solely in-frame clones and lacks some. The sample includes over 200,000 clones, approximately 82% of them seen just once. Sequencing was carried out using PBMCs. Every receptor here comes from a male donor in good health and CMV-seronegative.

The CDR3 reads CASSPGTSGYYEQYF. CDR3 bases: TGTGCCAGCAGCCCGGGGACTAGCGGGTACTACGAGCAGTACTTC. This chain links TRBV5-4 with TRBJ2-7; 12 bases are shared with TRBD2. The CDR3 is made up of 15 amino acids. In germline, CDR1 is SGHNT, CDR2 YYREEE (reference sequence). The J segment lost 3 bases and the V segment lost 4 bases, leaving 5 bases of the junction unmatched.

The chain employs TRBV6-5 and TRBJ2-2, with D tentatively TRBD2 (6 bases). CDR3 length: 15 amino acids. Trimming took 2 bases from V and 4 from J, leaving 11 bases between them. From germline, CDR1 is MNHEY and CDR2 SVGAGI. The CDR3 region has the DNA TGTGCCAGCAGTTACGGGCAGGGAGGCACCGGGGAGCTGTTTTTT. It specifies CASSYGQGGTGELFF.

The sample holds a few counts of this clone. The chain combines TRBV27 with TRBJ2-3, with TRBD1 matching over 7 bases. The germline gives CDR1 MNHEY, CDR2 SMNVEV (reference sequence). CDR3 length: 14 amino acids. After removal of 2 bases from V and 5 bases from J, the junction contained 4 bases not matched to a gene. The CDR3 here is CASSLITGEDTQYF. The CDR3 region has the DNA TGTGCCAGCAGTTTAATAACAGGGGAAGATACGCAGTATTTT.

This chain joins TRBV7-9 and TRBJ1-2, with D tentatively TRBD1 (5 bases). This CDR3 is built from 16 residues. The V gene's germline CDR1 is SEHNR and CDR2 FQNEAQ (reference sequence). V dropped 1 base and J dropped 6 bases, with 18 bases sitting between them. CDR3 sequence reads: CASSLVDSLGLHGYTF. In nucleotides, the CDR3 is TGTGCCAGCAGCTTAGTCGACAGCTTAGGGCTTCATGGCTACACCTTC.

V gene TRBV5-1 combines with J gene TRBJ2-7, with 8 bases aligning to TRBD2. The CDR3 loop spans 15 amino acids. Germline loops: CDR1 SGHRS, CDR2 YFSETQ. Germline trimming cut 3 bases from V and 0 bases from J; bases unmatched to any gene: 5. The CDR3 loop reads CASSSTSGSSYEQYF. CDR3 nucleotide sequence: TGCGCCAGCAGCTCTACTAGCGGATCCTCCTACGAGCAGTACTTC. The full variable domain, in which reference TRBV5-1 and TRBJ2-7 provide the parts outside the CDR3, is KAGVTQTPRYLIKTRGQQVTLSCSPISGHRSVSWYQQTPGQGLQFLFEYFSETQRNKGNFPGRFSGRQFSNSRSEMNVSTLELGDSALYLCASSSTSGSSYEQYFGPGTRLTVT.

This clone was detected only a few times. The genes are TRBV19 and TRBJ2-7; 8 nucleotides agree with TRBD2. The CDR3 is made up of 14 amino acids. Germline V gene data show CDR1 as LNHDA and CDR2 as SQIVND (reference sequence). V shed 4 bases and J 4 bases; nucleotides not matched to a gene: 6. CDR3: CASSTGTRGYEQYF. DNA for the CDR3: TGTGCCAGTAGTACCGGGACTAGGGGGTACGAGCAGTACTTC.

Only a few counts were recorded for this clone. The CDR3 sequence is CATRDTSNQPQHF. The CDR3 DNA reads TGTGCCACAAGGGACACCTCCAATCAGCCCCAGCATTTT. The V and J genes are TRBV10-3 and TRBJ1-5; D perhaps matches TRBD1 (6 bases). V was cut by 10 bases and J by 3 bases, with 13 bases left in between. This CDR3 has 13 residues. Germline V gives CDR1 ENHRY, CDR2 SYGVKD.

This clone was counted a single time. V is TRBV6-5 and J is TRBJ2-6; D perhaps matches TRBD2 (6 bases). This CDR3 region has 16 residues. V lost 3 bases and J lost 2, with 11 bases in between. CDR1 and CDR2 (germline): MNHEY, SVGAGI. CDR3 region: CASSYLGTAGANVLTF. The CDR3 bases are TGTGCCAGCAGTTATCTTGGGACTGCTGGGGCCAACGTCCTGACTTTC.

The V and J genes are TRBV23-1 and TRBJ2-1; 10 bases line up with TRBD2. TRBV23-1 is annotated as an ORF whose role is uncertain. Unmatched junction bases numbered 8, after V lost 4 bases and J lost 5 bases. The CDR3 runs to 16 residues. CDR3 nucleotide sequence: TGCGCCAGCAGTCCAGGGACTAGCGCGTTTCACAATGAGCAGTTCTTC. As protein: CASSPGTSAFHNEQFF.

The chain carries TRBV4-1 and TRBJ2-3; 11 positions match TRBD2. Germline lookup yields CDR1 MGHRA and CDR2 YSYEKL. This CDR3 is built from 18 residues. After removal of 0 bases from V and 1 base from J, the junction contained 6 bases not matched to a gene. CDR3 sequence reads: CASSQDWGTSGGTDTQYF. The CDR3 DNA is TGCGCCAGCAGCCAAGATTGGGGGACTAGCGGCGGCACAGATACGCAGTATTTT.

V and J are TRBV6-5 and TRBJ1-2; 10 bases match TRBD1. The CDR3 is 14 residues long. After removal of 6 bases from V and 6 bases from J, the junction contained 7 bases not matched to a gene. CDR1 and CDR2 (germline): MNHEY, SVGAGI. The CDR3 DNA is TGTGCCAGCAGGCGACAGGGGGCGCCCCATGGCTACACCTTC. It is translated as CASRRQGAPHGYTF.

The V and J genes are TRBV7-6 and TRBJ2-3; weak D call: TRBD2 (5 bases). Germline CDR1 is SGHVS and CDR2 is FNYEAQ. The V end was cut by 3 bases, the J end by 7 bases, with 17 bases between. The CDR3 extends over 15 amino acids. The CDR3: CASSLGAGGSNTQYF. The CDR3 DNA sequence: TGTGCCAGCAGCTTGGGCGCGGGTGGTTCGAATACGCAGTATTTT.

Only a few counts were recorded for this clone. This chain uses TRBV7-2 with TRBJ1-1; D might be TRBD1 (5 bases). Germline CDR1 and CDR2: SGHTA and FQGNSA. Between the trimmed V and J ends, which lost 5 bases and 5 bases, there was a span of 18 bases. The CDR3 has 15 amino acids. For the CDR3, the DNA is TGTGCCAGCAGCCTCCGCGGAGGGACGAATACTGAAGCTTTCTTT. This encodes CASSLRGGTNTEAFF. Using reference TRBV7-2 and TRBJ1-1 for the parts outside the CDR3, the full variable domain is GAGVSQSPSNKVTEKGKDVELRCDPISGHTALYWYRQSLGQGLEFLIYFQGNSAPDKSGLPSDRFSAERTGGSVSTLTIQRTQQEDSAVYLCASSLRGGTNTEAFFGQGTRLTVV.

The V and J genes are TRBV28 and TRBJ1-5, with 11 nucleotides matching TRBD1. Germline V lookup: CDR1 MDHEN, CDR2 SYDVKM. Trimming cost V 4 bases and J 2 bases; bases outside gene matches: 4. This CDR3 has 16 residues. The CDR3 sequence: CASSWTGGRGNQPQHF. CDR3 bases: TGTGCCAGCAGTTGGACAGGGGGCAGGGGCAATCAGCCCCAGCATTTT.

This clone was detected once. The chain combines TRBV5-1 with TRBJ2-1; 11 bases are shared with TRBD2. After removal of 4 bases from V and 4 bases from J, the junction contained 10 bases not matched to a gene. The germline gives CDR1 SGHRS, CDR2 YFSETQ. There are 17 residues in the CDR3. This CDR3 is CASSGGTSGRLYNEQFF. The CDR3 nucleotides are TGCGCCAGCAGCGGAGGGACTAGCGGTCGCCTTTACAATGAGCAGTTCTTC.

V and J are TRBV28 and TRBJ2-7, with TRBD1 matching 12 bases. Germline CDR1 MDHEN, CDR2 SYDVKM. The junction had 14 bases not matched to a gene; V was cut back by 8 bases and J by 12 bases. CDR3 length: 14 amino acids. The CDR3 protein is CASWGRDRGPAWYF. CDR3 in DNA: TGTGCCAGCTGGGGCCGGGACAGGGGGCCCGCTTGGTACTTC.

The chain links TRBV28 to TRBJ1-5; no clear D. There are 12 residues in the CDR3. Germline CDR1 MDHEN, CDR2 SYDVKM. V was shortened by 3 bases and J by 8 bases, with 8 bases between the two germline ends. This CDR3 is CASSLEPKPQHF. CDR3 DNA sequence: TGTGCCAGCAGTTTGGAGCCAAAGCCCCAGCATTTT.